These T cell receptor beta chains were read from a single sample in a study of PD-1 blockade in classical Hodgkin lymphoma. The repertoire was sequenced with immunoSEQ multiplex PCR; TCRdb's copy has only in-frame clones and lacks some. The repertoire has nearly 50,000 clones, roughly 80% of them found once; the top ten carry approximately 12%. The sample consisted of peripheral blood mononuclear cells (PBMCs), taken before the fourth cycle of nivolumab. These receptors originate from a human donor with classical Hodgkin lymphoma. CDR3s include the opening cysteine and the closing phenylalanine or tryptophan. D genes are given only for firm matches. Clone size is shown for a subset of rows, as once, few, many or a class of expanded clone.

>TRBJ1-2|-|TRBV29-1|-
CSVAPLYRVDGYTF
TGCAGCGTTGCCCCCCTTTACAGGGTTGACGGCTACACCTTC
>TRBJ2-3|-|TRBV29-1|-
CSVQFDTDTQYF
TGCAGCGTTCAGTTCGACACAGATACGCAGTATTTT
>TRBJ2-5|TRBD2|TRBV7-7|-
CASSLAGRPQETQYF
TGTGCTAGCAGCTTAGCGGGAAGGCCTCAAGAGACCCAGTACTTC
>TRBJ1-5|-|TRBV28|-
CASSLGAGHQPQHF
TGTGCCAGCAGTTTAGGGGCAGGGCACCAGCCCCAGCATTTT
>TRBJ1-2|-|TRBV4-3|-
CASSQDIGTNNYGYTF
TGCGCCAGCAGCCAAGATATCGGAACGAACAACTATGGCTACACCTTC
>TRBJ2-7|-|TRBV2|-
CASSEGQGGPYEQYF
TGTGCCAGCAGTGAAGGGCAGGGCGGCCCCTACGAGCAGTACTTC
>TRBJ2-5|-|TRBV28|-
CASSFLGAQETQYF
TGTGCCAGCAGTTTCCTCGGTGCACAAGAGACCCAGTACTTC
>TRBJ2-1|TRBD2|TRBV2|once
CASSERLAGGREQFF
TGTGCCAGCAGTGAAAGGCTAGCGGGAGGCCGAGAGCAGTTCTTC
>TRBJ2-6|-|TRBV15|once
CATSPGRGTSGANVLTF
TGTGCCACCAGCCCGGGAAGGGGCACTTCTGGGGCCAACGTCCTGACTTTC
>TRBJ2-5|-|TRBV7-3|few
CASSLITAEYQETQYF
TGTGCCAGCAGCTTAATTACGGCGGAGTACCAAGAGACCCAGTACTTC
>TRBJ1-5|TRBD1|TRBV27|once
CASSLRGQGSYSNQPQHF
TGTGCCAGCAGTTTAAGGGGACAGGGAAGTTATAGCAATCAGCCCCAGCATTTT
>TRBJ2-1|TRBD1|TRBV4-1|-
CASSQGQGAWNEQFF
TGCGCCAGCAGCCAGGGACAGGGTGCGTGGAATGAGCAGTTCTTC
>TRBJ2-2|TRBD1|TRBV2|-
CASMDRLNTGELFF
TGTGCCAGCATGGACAGGCTAAACACCGGGGAGCTGTTTTTT
>TRBJ2-7|-|TRBV9|few
CASSVEQDYEQYF
TGTGCCAGCAGCGTAGAACAAGACTACGAGCAGTACTTC
>TRBJ2-1|TRBD2|TRBV27|few
CASSHRMAGAYNEQFF
TGTGCCAGCAGCCACCGAATGGCGGGAGCCTACAATGAGCAGTTCTTC
>TRBJ2-5|TRBD2|TRBV7-9|-
CASSLGAGIQETQYF
TGTGCCAGCAGCTTAGGAGCGGGGATCCAAGAGACCCAGTACTTC
>TRBJ2-3|-|TRBV25-1|few
CASSESKAQYF
TGTGCCAGCAGTGAATCGAAGGCGCAGTATTTT
>TRBJ2-1|TRBD2|TRBV9|-
CASSVDGTNYNEQFF
TGTGCCAGCAGCGTAGACGGGACTAACTACAATGAGCAGTTCTTC
>TRBJ2-5|-|TRBV9|once
CASSPRATRRETQYF
TGTGCCAGCAGCCCACGGGCTACACGAAGAGAGACCCAGTACTTC
>TRBJ1-1|-|TRBV29-1|few
CSVVRGAREAFF
TGCAGCGTTGTGCGGGGGGCACGGGAAGCTTTCTTT
>TRBJ2-1|TRBD2|TRBV27|-
CASSPPPGGGTHEQFF
TGTGCCAGCAGTCCCCCCCCGGGCGGGGGGACCCATGAGCAGTTCTTC
>TRBJ2-7|-|TRBV6-6|-
CASSPEAESSYEQYF
TGTGCCAGCAGCCCCGAAGCGGAGAGCTCCTACGAGCAGTACTTC
>TRBJ1-3|TRBD1|TRBV4-3|once
CASSQTTGTGGNTIYF
TGCGCCAGCAGCCAAACAACGGGGACAGGTGGAAACACCATATATTTT
>TRBJ1-4|-|TRBV11-2|-
CASSLRSVRGPTNEKLFF
TGTGCCAGCAGCTTACGGTCGGTGAGGGGCCCAACTAATGAAAAACTGTTTTTT
>TRBJ2-3|-|TRBV11-3|few
CASRLDGDTQYF
TGTGCCAGCAGACTAGACGGAGATACGCAGTATTTT
>TRBJ2-5|TRBD1|TRBV18|-
CASSPTETGGRETQYF
TGTGCCAGCTCACCCACGGAGACAGGGGGAAGGGAGACCCAGTACTTC
>TRBJ2-2|-|TRBV19|-
CASSSGYTGELFF
TGTGCCAGTAGTTCCGGGTACACCGGGGAGCTGTTTTTT
>TRBJ2-3|TRBD2|TRBV9|-
CASSYSGGRTDTQYF
TGTGCCAGCAGCTATAGCGGGGGCCGCACAGATACGCAGTATTTT
>TRBJ2-1|-|TRBV18|-
CASSSVPGTRYNEQFF
TGTGCCAGCTCATCTGTTCCCGGGACACGATACAATGAGCAGTTCTTC
>TRBJ2-1|-|TRBV19|-
CASSIETPGRQFF
TGTGCCAGTAGTATCGAGACTCCCGGTCGGCAGTTCTTC
>TRBJ2-1|-|TRBV28|-
CASSSGPASYNEQFF
TGTGCCAGCAGTTCGGGACCGGCCTCCTACAATGAGCAGTTCTTC
>TRBJ1-1|-|TRBV7-2|-
CASSLHMNTEAFF
TGTGCCAGCAGCTTACACATGAACACTGAAGCTTTCTTT
>TRBJ2-1|TRBD2|TRBV11-3|-
CASSLGTAGGGYNEQFF
TGTGCCAGCAGCTTAGGAACAGCGGGAGGGGGATACAATGAGCAGTTCTTC
>TRBJ2-1|-|TRBV4-3|-
CASSQGVGRSSYNEQFF
TGCGCCAGCAGCCAAGGAGTGGGCCGGAGCTCCTACAATGAGCAGTTCTTC
>TRBJ1-1|-|TRBV10-3|-
CAIRGRDDAEAFF
TGTGCCATCAGGGGCAGGGATGACGCTGAAGCTTTCTTT
>TRBJ2-1|-|TRBV6-5|-
CAILSGENVIF
TGTGCCATCCTCTCGGGGGAAAATGTGATCTTC
>TRBJ2-4|-|TRBV28|once
CASSSPGTIGNIQYF
TGTGCCAGCAGTAGTCCCGGGACAATTGGGAACATTCAGTACTTC
>TRBJ2-1|-|TRBV7-3|once
CASSYVGNEQFF
TGTGCCAGCAGTTACGTGGGGAATGAGCAGTTCTTC
>TRBJ2-6|-|TRBV15|-
CATSDNSGANVLTF
TGTGCCACCAGCGATAACTCTGGGGCCAACGTCCTGACTTTC
>TRBJ2-6|-|TRBV7-6|-
CASSLDISGANVLTF
TGTGCCAGCAGCTTAGACATCTCTGGGGCCAACGTCCTGACTTTC
>TRBJ2-4|-|TRBV28|few
CASRKRLAKNIQYF
TGTGCCAGCAGGAAGAGATTAGCCAAAAACATTCAGTACTTC
>TRBJ2-5|TRBD2|TRBV27|-
CASSLSPSGGPQETQYF
TGTGCCAGCAGTTTATCCCCTAGCGGGGGGCCCCAAGAGACCCAGTACTTC
>TRBJ2-1|-|TRBV28|-
CASSPPLASYNEQFF
TGTGCCAGCAGTCCGCCACTAGCCTCCTACAATGAGCAGTTCTTC
>TRBJ2-7|-|TRBV6-5|-
CASKGGGSRYEQYF
TGTGCCAGCAAGGGGGGCGGGAGCCGCTACGAGCAGTACTTC
>TRBJ1-5|-|TRBV28|-
CASSLAGEGQPQHF
TGTGCCAGCAGTTTAGCGGGGGAGGGTCAGCCCCAGCATTTT
>TRBJ1-2|-|TRBV2|-
CASSENVYYGYTF
TGTGCCAGCAGTGAGAACGTTTACTATGGCTACACCTTC
>TRBJ2-7|-|TRBV28|-
CASSFRGNGYEQYF
TGTGCCAGCAGTTTTCGGGGCAACGGCTACGAGCAGTACTTC
>TRBJ2-5|-|TRBV25-1|few
CASTQLDETQYF
TGTGCCAGCACCCAGCTAGACGAGACCCAGTACTTC
>TRBJ2-5|-|TRBV2|-
CASSETVPGETQYF
TGTGCCAGCAGTGAAACAGTCCCTGGGGAGACCCAGTACTTC
>TRBJ1-1|-|TRBV15|-
CATSRDHNGNTEAFF
TGTGCCACCAGCAGAGACCATAACGGGAACACTGAAGCTTTCTTT
>TRBJ2-3|-|TRBV18|-
CASSPRGAHDDTQYF
TGTGCCAGCTCACCCCGGGGGGCGCATGACGATACGCAGTATTTT
>TRBJ2-1|-|TRBV20-1|-
CSERVYNEQFF
TGCAGTGAAAGGGTATACAATGAGCAGTTCTTC
>TRBJ2-1|TRBD2|TRBV6-6|few
CASTPGGIDEQFF
TGTGCCAGCACCCCGGGGGGGATCGATGAGCAGTTCTTC